Listed below are T cell receptor beta chains from one sample, sequenced in a study of T cell responses to AZD1222 COVID-19 vaccine. Libraries were prepared by immunoSEQ multiplex PCR; TCRdb keeps only in-frame clonotypes and omits some of them. The sample gives over 100,000 clones, roughly nine tenths of which show up once; 3.1% is in the top ten. The input for sequencing was peripheral blood, taken on day 0 of AZD1222 vaccination. The receptor source for this set is an adult in good health. Both conserved end residues are part of each CDR3. The order of the fields is D gene, clone size, J gene, V gene, CDR3 DNA, CDR3 protein. The D gene is left open where the match is weak. The size field is filled for only some rows; it gives once, few, many or a size class.

>TRBD2|-|TRBJ2-1|TRBV7-2
TGTGCCAGCAGCTTATATCAGCGGGGGTTCCTGTACAATGAGCAGTTCTTC
CASSLYQRGFLYNEQFF
>-|once|TRBJ2-3|TRBV5-6
TGTGCCAGCAGCTTGGGTCCTTCGAGCACAGATACGCAGTATTTT
CASSLGPSSTDTQYF
>-|-|TRBJ2-2|TRBV7-3
TGTGCCAGCAGCTTAGGACTCCTCCCGGCCGGGGAGCTGTTTTTT
CASSLGLLPAGELFF
>TRBD2|-|TRBJ2-3|TRBV7-9
TGTGCCAGCACCCTGACACGGGCTAGCGGGCTTTTGCCCACAGATACGCAGTATTTT
CASTLTRASGLLPTDTQYF
>TRBD2|-|TRBJ2-5|TRBV6-5
TGTGCCAGCACCCGACGGGGGGAACTGGAGACCCAGTACTTC
CASTRRGELETQYF
>TRBD1|-|TRBJ1-1|TRBV5-1
TGCGCCAGCAGCGCAGGGGGCCGGCGCACTGAAGCTTTCTTT
CASSAGGRRTEAFF
>-|few|TRBJ1-4|TRBV7-9
TGTGCCAGCAGCCCAGACTGGTCCTTCTCAATGTTTTTT
CASSPDWSFSMFF
>-|-|TRBJ2-2|TRBV7-9
TGTGCCAGCAGCTTAATGAGCACCGGGGAGCTGTTTTTT
CASSLMSTGELFF
>-|-|TRBJ2-2|TRBV6-5
TGTGCCAGCAGGAGATTTGGGGAGCTGTTTTTT
CASRRFGELFF
>-|-|TRBJ2-3|TRBV11-2
TGTGCCAGCAGCTTAGATCCCCGGGCCACAGATACGCAGTATTTT
CASSLDPRATDTQYF
>-|-|TRBJ1-2|TRBV4-2
TGTGCCAGCAGCCAAGGCGGGGATAACTATGGCTACACCTTC
CASSQGGDNYGYTF
>-|-|TRBJ1-3|TRBV6-1
TGTGCCAGCAGTGAGGGGCCAGCGAGAAACACCATATATTTT
CASSEGPARNTIYF
>-|-|TRBJ2-1|TRBV2
TGTGCCAGCAGCGCCGGGGGTAGGAGGGGATACAATGAGCAGTTCTTC
CASSAGGRRGYNEQFF
>-|-|TRBJ2-7|TRBV11-2
TGTGCCAGCAGCGAAGACGGGGTTTCCTACGAGCAGTACTTC
CASSEDGVSYEQYF
>TRBD2|-|TRBJ2-1|TRBV28
TGTGCCAGCAGTTTAGGGCGCGGGAGCTCCTACAATGAGCAGTTCTTC
CASSLGRGSSYNEQFF
>-|-|TRBJ1-3|TRBV9
TGTGCCAGCCGGGGCTCTGGAAACACCATATATTTT
CASRGSGNTIYF
>TRBD1|-|TRBJ2-7|TRBV28
TGTGCCAGCACCTCCTGGACAGGCCTTTACGAGCAGTACTTC
CASTSWTGLYEQYF
>TRBD2|-|TRBJ2-3|TRBV6-6
TGTGCCAGCTCACGGATAGCGGGGGGCACAGATACGCAGTATTTT
CASSRIAGGTDTQYF
>-|-|TRBJ1-1|TRBV7-2
TGTGCCAGCAGCACCACAGGCGTCACTGAAGCTTTCTTT
CASSTTGVTEAFF
>TRBD2|once|TRBJ2-3|TRBV11-3
TGTGCCAGCAGCTTTGGACTAGCGGGTTCAGATACGCAGTATTTT
CASSFGLAGSDTQYF
>-|-|TRBJ2-4|TRBV2
TGTGCCAGCAGTGAGACGGCAAGTCGGTCCGGACGGGGAGATCAGTACTTC
CASSETASRSGRGDQYF
>-|-|TRBJ2-5|TRBV11-1
TGTGCCAGCAGCTTAGCTTGGGGGGTTGAGACCCAGTACTTC
CASSLAWGVETQYF
>-|once|TRBJ2-7|TRBV6-2/TRBV6-3
TGTGCCAGCACCCCCGTGAGGCTAGCCCACTCCTACGAGCAGTACTTC
CASTPVRLAHSYEQYF
>TRBD2|-|TRBJ2-1|TRBV13
TGTGCCAGCAGCCGCCGCCCACTAGCGGGAAATGAGCAGTTCTTC
CASSRRPLAGNEQFF
>TRBD1|-|TRBJ1-1|TRBV5-1
TGCGCCAGCAGCCCGACAGGGGGCGGTGCTGAAGCTTTCTTT
CASSPTGGGAEAFF
>-|-|TRBJ2-7|TRBV24-1
TGTGCCACCAGTGACCGCAACGAGCAGTACTTC
CATSDRNEQYF
>TRBD2|-|TRBJ2-2|TRBV9
TGTGCCAGCAGTTCTCCCCGGGCTAGCGGGAGTAGGGGGGAGCTGTTTTTT
CASSSPRASGSRGELFF